The T cell receptor (beta chain) under discussion was sequenced for a study of T cell responses to AZD1222 COVID-19 vaccine. Whole-study results and caveats: Two AZD1222 doses significantly raised spike-specific TCR breadth and depth over controls. Seropositive status at baseline applied to only 6 or 7 AZD1222 recipients.

A remark on this clone: Its target is unknown.

The repertoire was sequenced with immunoSEQ multiplex PCR; TCRdb's copy has only in-frame clones and lacks some. Of 90,000 to 120,000 clones in the sample, around 93% were seen once. Investigators merged groups given second doses at roughly 4 or roughly 12 weeks. The trim removed 2 bases at V and 0 bases at J, leaving 2 bases unmatched. The CDR3 has 14 residues. The germline V gene encodes CDR1 SGHDT and CDR2 YYEEEE. The sequence derives from an adult who received the AZD1222 COVID-19 vaccine. The specimen comprised peripheral blood, sampled 28 days after the second AZD1222 dose. The chain combines TRBV5-6 with TRBJ2-7; 7 bases are shared with TRBD1. CDR3 bases: TGTGCCAGCAGCTTACAGGGGTTCTCCTACGAGCAGTACTTC. Translation: CASSLQGFSYEQYF.